The clone carrying this TCR beta chain was detected only a few times. Its antigen is unidentified. This entry belongs to a study of T cells after yellow fever vaccination. Generation of TCR cDNA used 5'RACE template switching (which added a universal primer site and UMIs). TCRdb reanalysed the 5' RACE reads using MiXCR and keeps one entry per CDR3 protein. The sample contains about 350,000 distinct CDR3 sequences, about 8.3% of which appear only once. CDR3 length: 12 amino acids. With 5 bases removed from V and 1 base from J, the gap between germline ends came to 5 bases. The germline gives CDR1 SGHTA, CDR2 FQGTGA. Broader study findings: Booster samples showed a return of most primary-vaccination clones (around 96% CD4, around 85% CD8). Only a small proportion of the clonotypes turned up in both the CD4 and the CD8 compartments, likely arising from convergent recombination. High-abundance clonotypes from the bulk population could contaminate FACS-sorted repertoires.

The chain links TRBV7-3 to TRBJ1-1; D unclear. The starting material was PBMCs, obtained 35 to 50 days after the first yellow fever vaccination. This receptor was identified in a man aged 18 to 30 who received the YFV17D yellow fever vaccine. CDR3 amino acids: CASSERNTEAFF. Written as DNA, the CDR3 is TGTGCCAGCAGCGAGAGGAACACTGAAGCTTTCTTT.